Presented here are 28 T cell receptor beta chains from one specimen sequenced in a study of metastatic and nonmetastatic thyroid tumors. No treatment had been given to any patient before thyroid surgery. TCRdb redid the clone calls on the PCR reads using MiXCR. The repertoire holds 39,000 or so clones, approximately 20% seen once, with about 16% in the top ten. The material sequenced was blood. These receptor sequences come from a female donor with papillary thyroid cancer or a benign thyroid nodule (not recorded which). Some clones in this sample may be carry-over from other donors' samples.

Many counts were recorded for this clone. A much larger clone lies a single base off, so this may be a read error. This chain joins TRBV20-1 and TRBJ1-2; D gene uncertain. V lost 3 bases to trimming and J lost 5 bases, with 10 bases between them. The CDR3 is made up of 12 amino acids. Germline-derived CDR1 and CDR2 are DFQATT and SNEGSKA (reference sequence). In DNA form, the CDR3 reads TGCAGTGCTAGGGGTGTAGGGTATGGCTACACCTTC. This codes for CSARGVGYGYTF.

This clone was picked up many times. V usage is TRBV12-3 or TRBV12-4 and J usage is TRBJ2-3; no reliable D call. V was cut by 5 bases and J by 2 bases, with 5 bases left in between. This CDR3 is built from 12 residues. The CDR3 reads CASSPYTDTQYF. CDR3 DNA: TGTGCCAGCAGTCCGTACACAGATACGCAGTATTTT.

This clone was seen repeatedly, ten times or more. This chain links TRBV2 with TRBJ2-7; no firm D call. The V gene's germline CDR1 is SNHLY and CDR2 FYNNEI. Trimming took 8 bases from V and 0 from J, leaving 11 bases between them. This CDR3 spans 13 amino acids. CDR3: CASGIVSSYEQYF. As DNA, the CDR3 is TGTGCCAGCGGGATAGTGAGCTCCTACGAGCAGTACTTC.

As for this clone: One junction end disagrees with the germline gene, perhaps due to a read error. The chain combines TRBV5-1 with TRBJ2-3; perhaps TRBD2 as D (6 bases). The CDR3 has 15 amino acids. The germline CDR1 and CDR2 sequences are SGHRS and YFSETQ. The CDR3 coding sequence is TGTGCCAGCAGCATAGACTTAACTAGCACAGGTACGCAGTATTTT. It is translated as CASSIDLTSTGTQYF. Full variable domain (remainder filled in from reference TRBV5-1 and TRBJ2-3): KAGVTQTPRYLIKTRGQQVTLSCSPISGHRSVSWYQQTPGQGLQFLFEYFSETQRNKGNFPGRFSGRQFSNSRSEMNVSTLELGDSALYLCASSIDLTSTGTQYFGPGTRLTVL.

Remarks on this clone: This could be a read error, since a much larger clone is one nucleotide away. This rearrangement joins TRBV2 to TRBJ2-6; unclear D gene. Germline CDR1 SNHLY, CDR2 FYNNEI. The CDR3 loop spans 12 amino acids. V lost 11 bases to trimming and J lost 3 bases, with 8 bases between them. The CDR3 is CAGWVGANVLTF. The CDR3 coding sequence is TGTGCCGGGTGGGTTGGGGCCAACGTCCTGACTTTC.

This clone has at least ten counts. This same CDR3 is encoded by further DNA sequences in the sample. This CDR3 reads CASSLGTGMNTEAFF. The CDR3 DNA reads as TGTGCCAGCAGCTTAGGGACGGGGATGAACACTGAAGCTTTCTTT. The V and J genes are TRBV7-8 and TRBJ1-1; no definite D call. CDR3 length: 15 residues. The V end was cut by 1 base, the J end by 0 bases, with 9 bases between. Germline lookup yields CDR1 SGHVS and CDR2 FQNEAQ.

The sample holds many counts of this clone. J is TRBJ2-7 and V is TRBV9; TRBD2 aligns across 7 bases. The V gene end was trimmed by 2 bases and the J gene end by 7 bases; junction bases not matched to a gene: 6. CDR1 SGDLS and CDR2 YYNGEE come from the germline V gene. The CDR3 length is 13 residues. CDR3 DNA: TGTGCCAGCAGCGTGGGGGAGGGAAGGGAGCAGTACTTC. Translating gives CASSVGEGREQYF.

This clone was recorded at least ten times. The chain recombines TRBV6-1 with TRBJ1-6; 10 bases align to TRBD1. Per the germline V gene, CDR1 is MNHNS and CDR2 is SASEGT. V was clipped by 6 bases and J by 6 bases; unmatched bases: 8. This CDR3 region has 16 residues. The CDR3 sequence: CASRKDRGSLNSPLHF. As DNA, the CDR3 is TGTGCCAGCAGAAAGGACAGGGGGAGTCTTAATTCACCCCTCCACTTT.

This clone was recorded a few times. Just one base apart from a much larger clone, this may be a read error. The gene calls are TRBV9 and TRBJ2-2; D is unclear. The CDR3 spans 14 residues. Germline lookup yields CDR1 SGDLS and CDR2 YYNGEE. Trimming took 4 bases from V and 4 from J, leaving 11 bases between them. The CDR3 here is CASSSSGGTGELFF. The DNA for the CDR3 is TGTGCCAGCAGCTCCTCGGGCGGCACCGGGGAGCTGTTTTTT. Variable domain in full (rest from reference TRBV9 and TRBJ2-2): DSGVTQTPKHLITATGQRVTLRCSPRSGDLSVYWYQQSLDQGLQFLIQYYNGEERAKGNILERFSAQQFPDLHSELNLSSLELGDSALYFCASSSSGGTGELFFGEGSRLTVL.

This clone was detected ten times or more. V usage is TRBV6-1 and J usage is TRBJ1-5; D is uncertain. The CDR3 spans 13 residues. Per germline, CDR1 MNHNS and CDR2 SASEGT. Trimming removed 5 bases from V and 5 bases from J, with 10 bases in between. The DNA of the CDR3 is TGTGCCAGCAGTTTGCAGAAGTATCAGCCCCAGCATTTT. Translation: CASSLQKYQPQHF.

This clone occurred many times. The genes are TRBV5-1 and TRBJ1-4; the D is unclear. Germline V lookup: CDR1 SGHRS, CDR2 YFSETQ. V was shortened by 1 base and J by 8 bases, with 15 bases between the two germline ends. The CDR3 loop spans 15 amino acids. CDR3 sequence: CASSLSRPWREKLFF. In DNA form, the CDR3 reads TGCGCCAGCAGCTTGTCACGGCCTTGGAGGGAAAAACTGTTTTTT.

This clone came up many times. V gene TRBV20-1 combines with J gene TRBJ2-1; 9 nucleotides line up with TRBD2. The CDR3 has 16 residues. V shed 4 bases, J shed 0 bases, and the junction held 7 bases outside the gene matches. Germline V lookup: CDR1 DFQATT, CDR2 SNEGSKA (reference sequence). CDR3 nucleotides: TGCAGTGCTAACCTAGCGGGAAGAAGCTCCTACAATGAGCAGTTCTTC. Its protein product is CSANLAGRSSYNEQFF.

This clone was recorded at least ten times. This chain uses TRBV7-2 with TRBJ2-7; D assignment may be TRBD1 or TRBD2 (5 bases each). With 4 bases removed from V and 2 bases from J, the gap between germline ends came to 15 bases. This CDR3 contains 15 residues. Germline CDR1 reads SGHTA; CDR2 reads FQGNSA. The CDR3 DNA sequence: TGTGCCAGCAGCTCCAGAACTCCGGGACCCTACGAGCAGTACTTC. Amino acids: CASSSRTPGPYEQYF.

Concerning this clone itself: This may arise from a read error, as a much more abundant clone is one base away. The CDR3 coding sequence is TGTGCCAGCAATTTAGTTGTCCACGTGCAGTTCTTC. As protein: CASNLVVHVQFF. V is TRBV28 and J is TRBJ2-1; D unclear. This CDR3 has 12 residues. Germline V gene data show CDR1 as MDHEN and CDR2 as SYDVKM. The variable domain in full, with the rest retrieved from reference TRBV28 and TRBJ2-1, is DVKVTQSSRYLVKRTGEKVFLECVQDMDHENMFWYRQDPGLGLRLIYFSYDVKMKEKGDIPEGYSVSREKKERFSLILESASTNQTSMYLCASNLVVHVQFFGPGTRLTVL.

This clone was observed many times. The rearrangement joins TRBV5-4 to TRBJ2-3; D is unresolved. From germline, CDR1 is SGHNT and CDR2 YYREEE (reference sequence). The CDR3 runs 14 residues. V was clipped by 0 bases and J by 2 bases, with 7 bases between them. This CDR3 reads CASSLGQDTDTQYF. CDR3 sequence (DNA): TGTGCCAGCAGCTTGGGGCAGGACACAGATACGCAGTATTTT.

This clone appeared many times. J is TRBJ2-3 and V is TRBV5-1, with 7 bases fitting TRBD2. Germline V lookup: CDR1 SGHRS, CDR2 YFSETQ. Trimming cost V 4 bases and J 5 bases; bases outside gene matches: 13. The CDR3 is 16 residues long. The CDR3: CASSMGSAGRGDTQYF. The CDR3, as DNA: TGCGCCAGCAGCATGGGTTCGGCAGGGAGGGGAGATACGCAGTATTTT.

The CDR3 nucleotides read TGTGCCAGCAGCTTGGCCTCCGGGTCTATTTCGGAGACCCAGTACTTC. Translating gives CASSLASGSISETQYF. The chain links TRBV5-4 to TRBJ2-5; D is undetermined. This CDR3 region has 16 residues. V shed 0 bases and J shed 5 bases, with 17 bases lying between them. CDR1 is SGHNT and CDR2 is YYREEE in the germline V gene (reference sequence). The full variable domain, with the rest looked up from reference TRBV5-4 and TRBJ2-5, is ETGVTQSPTHLIKTRGQQVTLRCSSQSGHNTVSWYQQALGQGPQFIFQYYREEENGRGNFPPRFSGLQFPNYSSELNVNALELDDSALYLCASSLASGSISETQYFGPGTRLLVL.

Ten or more counts support this clone. This same CDR3 is encoded by further DNA sequences in the sample. The chain has TRBV5-1 and TRBJ2-7; tentatively, D is TRBD1 (6 bases). The V gene lost 0 bases and the J gene lost 3 bases, with 10 bases spanning the gap. The germline CDR1 and CDR2 sequences are SGHRS and YFSETQ. This CDR3 region has 14 residues. The CDR3 is CASSLAAGDYEQYF. CDR3 nucleotide sequence: TGCGCCAGCAGCTTGGCGGCAGGGGACTACGAGCAGTACTTC.

Remarks on this clone: At one of its ends the junction is not consistent with the germline gene, which may arise from a read error. The rearrangement uses TRBV11-2 and TRBJ1-3; D is unclear. There are 15 residues in the CDR3. Germline CDR1 SGHAT, CDR2 FQNNGV. The CDR3: CVSSTYTSSGNTIYF. The CDR3 DNA reads TGTGTCAGCAGCACGTATACTAGCTCTGGAAACACCATATATTTT.

The CDR3 spells CASRTSGYEQYF. CDR3 nucleotide sequence: TGCGCCAGCAGGACTAGCGGGTACGAGCAGTACTTC. The chain couples TRBV10-2 to TRBJ2-7, with 10 bases matching TRBD2. The germline V gene has CDR1 WSHSY and CDR2 SAAADI. The CDR3 runs 12 residues. V was clipped by 6 bases and J by 4 bases; unmatched bases: 0.

This chain joins TRBV5-1 and TRBJ1-1, with D possibly TRBD1 on 6 matching bases. This CDR3 is built from 13 residues. Germline CDR1 SGHRS, CDR2 YFSETQ. V gave up 5 bases and J gave up 5 bases, with 13 bases separating them. CDR3 loop: CASSPGGHTEAFF. The CDR3 DNA reads TGCGCCAGCAGTCCGGGGGGGCATACTGAAGCTTTCTTT.

CDR3 sequence reads: CASSLHSGGEQYF. The CDR3 DNA follows: TGTGCCAGCAGCTTGCACAGCGGGGGCGAGCAGTACTTC. The gene calls are TRBV7-3 and TRBJ2-7; 8 nucleotides align to TRBD2. With 3 bases clipped from V and 6 bases from J, the junction kept 4 bases outside the gene matches. This CDR3 is built from 13 residues. Per germline, CDR1 SGHTA and CDR2 FQGTGA.

In this sample, this clone turned up a few times. The V and J genes are TRBV28 and TRBJ1-1; D may be TRBD1 (5 bases). With 4 bases removed from V and 4 bases from J, the gap between germline ends came to 13 bases. Germline values: CDR1 MDHEN, CDR2 SYDVKM. The length of the CDR3 is 14 residues. The CDR3 here is CASSSYDSLTEAFF. The DNA for the CDR3 is TGTGCCAGCAGTTCTTATGACAGTCTCACTGAAGCTTTCTTT.

Many counts were recorded for this clone. The germline gene is not matched at one end of the junction; a read error may be the cause. The rearrangement uses TRBV6-1 and TRBJ1-6, with 11 bases identical to TRBD1. The CDR3 extends over 16 amino acids. CDR1 is MNHNS, CDR2 SASEGT, per germline. CDR3 DNA sequence: TGTGTCAGCAGTGTGACTTCCGGGACAGGGGGTTCACCCCTCCACTTT. It is translated as CVSSVTSGTGGSPLHF.

This clone was counted between two and nine times. Germline and junction disagree at one end, which may indicate a read error. This chain joins TRBV20-1 and TRBJ2-1, with D tentatively TRBD1 (6 bases). The CDR3 has 16 amino acids. Germline V CDR1 and CDR2: DFQATT, SNEGSKA (reference sequence). CDR3 bases: TGCAGTGCTAGCGATAGCGTAGGGGGTTCCTACAATGCGCAGTTCTTC. It yields the protein CSASDSVGGSYNAQFF.

A remark on this clone: A much more abundant neighbour one base away suggests this may be a read error. The chain combines TRBV11-2 with TRBJ2-3; TRBD2 might be the D (7 bases). Germline CDR1 SGHAT, CDR2 FQNNGV. V gave up 5 bases and J gave up 3 bases, with 24 bases separating them. The CDR3 spans 18 residues. The CDR3 region has the DNA TGTGCCAGCAGCCCCGGGGGGTGTCAGGGGATCATAACAGATACGCAGTATTTT. It encodes CASSPGGCQGIITDTQYF.

This clone has just a few counts. The chain employs TRBV12-3 or TRBV12-4 and TRBJ1-5; TRBD1 might be the D (5 bases). CDR3 length equals 14 residues. Trimming left V 3 bases short and J 3 bases short, with 9 bases between. The CDR3 is CASSFDSLNQPQHF. CDR3 bases: TGTGCCAGCAGTTTCGACAGCCTCAATCAGCCCCAGCATTTT.

This clone has just a few counts. This sequence joins TRBV6-1 and TRBJ2-6; D is possibly TRBD1 (5 bases). Trimming took off 6 bases at V and 0 bases at J, with 15 bases between the two ends. The CDR3 has 17 residues. Per the germline V gene, CDR1 is MNHNS and CDR2 is SASEGT. The CDR3: CASRQRSDSSGANVLTF. The CDR3, as DNA: TGTGCCAGCAGGCAGAGAAGTGACAGCTCTGGGGCCAACGTCCTGACTTTC.